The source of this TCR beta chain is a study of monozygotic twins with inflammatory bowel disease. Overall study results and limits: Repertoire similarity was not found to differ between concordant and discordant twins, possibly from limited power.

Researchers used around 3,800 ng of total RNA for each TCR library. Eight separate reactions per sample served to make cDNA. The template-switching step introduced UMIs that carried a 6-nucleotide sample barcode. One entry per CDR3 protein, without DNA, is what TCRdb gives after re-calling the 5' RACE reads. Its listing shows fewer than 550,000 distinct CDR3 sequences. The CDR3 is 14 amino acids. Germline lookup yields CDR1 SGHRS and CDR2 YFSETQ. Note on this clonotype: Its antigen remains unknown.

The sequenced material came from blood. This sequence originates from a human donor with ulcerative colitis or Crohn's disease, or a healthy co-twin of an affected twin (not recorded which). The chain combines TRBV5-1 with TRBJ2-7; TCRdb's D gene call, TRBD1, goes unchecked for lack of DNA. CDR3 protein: CASRPGTGTREQYF.